Listed below are T cell receptor beta chains from one sample, sequenced in a study of cytomegalovirus exposure and HLA in healthy donors. Sequencing used immunoSEQ multiplex PCR; TCRdb keeps in-frame clones, though not all of them. The repertoire consists of roughly 73,000 clones, with approximately 84% occurring once and the leading ten covering 2.4%. The material sequenced was PBMCs. The receptors come from a woman between 50 and 59 years old in good health and CMV-seronegative. Both conserved end residues are part of each CDR3. The order of the fields is clone size, CDR3 length, D gene, V gene, J gene, CDR3 protein, CDR3 DNA. D genes are given only for firm matches. Size is stated for part of the rows, as once, few or many counts, or as a class when the clone is expanded.

clone size: NA; CDR3 length: 14; D gene: NA; V gene: TRBV28; J gene: TRBJ2-7; CDR3 protein: CASAGSKKTYEQYF; CDR3 DNA: TGTGCCAGCGCCGGGTCAAAAAAAACCTACGAGCAGTACTTC
clone size: NA; CDR3 length: 13; D gene: NA; V gene: TRBV27; J gene: TRBJ2-1; CDR3 protein: CASSQGRGNEQFF; CDR3 DNA: TGTGCCAGCAGCCAGGGGAGGGGCAATGAGCAGTTCTTC
clone size: few; CDR3 length: 18; D gene: TRBD2; V gene: TRBV4-1; J gene: TRBJ2-2; CDR3 protein: CASSQVRPGLARGGELFF; CDR3 DNA: TGCGCCAGCAGCCAAGTGAGACCCGGACTAGCCAGGGGAGGGGAGCTGTTTTTT
clone size: NA; CDR3 length: 16; D gene: TRBD2; V gene: TRBV27; J gene: TRBJ2-1; CDR3 protein: CASGTSGRFIYNEQFF; CDR3 DNA: TGTGCCAGCGGGACTAGCGGGAGGTTCATTTACAATGAGCAGTTCTTC
clone size: NA; CDR3 length: 15; D gene: TRBD2; V gene: TRBV28; J gene: TRBJ2-7; CDR3 protein: CASGNLAGGPYEQYF; CDR3 DNA: TGTGCCAGCGGAAATTTAGCGGGAGGGCCGTACGAGCAGTACTTC
clone size: NA; CDR3 length: 17; D gene: TRBD1; V gene: TRBV19; J gene: TRBJ2-6; CDR3 protein: CASSQTGVTSGANVLTF; CDR3 DNA: TGTGCCAGTAGTCAGACAGGGGTGACCTCTGGGGCCAACGTCCTGACTTTC
clone size: NA; CDR3 length: 16; D gene: TRBD2; V gene: TRBV4-3; J gene: TRBJ2-4; CDR3 protein: CASSQDIAGGRNIQYF; CDR3 DNA: TGCGCCAGCAGCCAAGACATAGCGGGGGGGCGGAACATTCAGTACTTC
clone size: NA; CDR3 length: 14; D gene: NA; V gene: TRBV4-1; J gene: TRBJ2-3; CDR3 protein: CASSGTLKADTQYF; CDR3 DNA: TGCGCCAGCAGCGGGACACTTAAGGCAGATACGCAGTATTTT
clone size: NA; CDR3 length: 15; D gene: NA; V gene: TRBV6-5; J gene: TRBJ2-2; CDR3 protein: CASSRSDRNTGELFF; CDR3 DNA: TGTGCCAGCAGTAGGTCGGACAGAAACACCGGGGAGCTGTTTTTT
clone size: NA; CDR3 length: 15; D gene: TRBD1; V gene: TRBV10-3; J gene: TRBJ1-2; CDR3 protein: CAISESGTENYGYTF; CDR3 DNA: TGTGCCATCAGTGAGTCCGGGACAGAAAACTATGGCTACACCTTC
clone size: few; CDR3 length: 14; D gene: NA; V gene: TRBV14; J gene: TRBJ2-1; CDR3 protein: CASSQADFYNEQFF; CDR3 DNA: TGTGCCAGCAGCCAAGCGGACTTTTACAATGAGCAGTTCTTC
clone size: few; CDR3 length: 12; D gene: TRBD2; V gene: TRBV7-9; J gene: TRBJ2-7; CDR3 protein: CASSPGGNEQYF; CDR3 DNA: TGTGCCAGCAGTCCCGGGGGGAACGAGCAGTACTTC
clone size: NA; CDR3 length: 15; D gene: TRBD2; V gene: TRBV15; J gene: TRBJ2-7; CDR3 protein: CATSRVASGGYEQYF; CDR3 DNA: TGTGCCACCAGCAGAGTAGCTAGCGGGGGCTACGAGCAGTACTTC
clone size: NA; CDR3 length: 12; D gene: NA; V gene: TRBV10-3; J gene: TRBJ1-6; CDR3 protein: CATRVGSKEFHF; CDR3 DNA: TGTGCCACCAGAGTGGGGAGCAAGGAGTTCCACTTT
clone size: once; CDR3 length: 14; D gene: TRBD2; V gene: TRBV29-1; J gene: TRBJ2-7; CDR3 protein: CSVEKASGTYEQYF; CDR3 DNA: TGCAGCGTTGAGAAGGCTAGCGGGACTTACGAGCAGTACTTC
clone size: NA; CDR3 length: 12; D gene: NA; V gene: TRBV9; J gene: TRBJ1-1; CDR3 protein: CASSALPGEAFF; CDR3 DNA: TGTGCCAGCAGCGCTCTGCCAGGGGAAGCTTTCTTT
clone size: NA; CDR3 length: 14; D gene: NA; V gene: TRBV6-5; J gene: TRBJ2-1; CDR3 protein: CASSTGVPNNEQFF; CDR3 DNA: TGTGCCAGCAGTACGGGTGTACCTAACAATGAGCAGTTCTTC
clone size: NA; CDR3 length: 15; D gene: NA; V gene: TRBV5-8; J gene: TRBJ1-2; CDR3 protein: CASSLAGGAVYGYTF; CDR3 DNA: TGTGCCAGCAGCTTGGCGGGGGGCGCGGTCTATGGCTACACCTTC
clone size: NA; CDR3 length: 15; D gene: TRBD2; V gene: TRBV10-3; J gene: TRBJ2-7; CDR3 protein: CAISESTSGTYEQYF; CDR3 DNA: TGTGCCATCAGTGAGTCGACTAGCGGAACCTACGAGCAGTACTTC
clone size: NA; CDR3 length: 15; D gene: TRBD1; V gene: TRBV28; J gene: TRBJ1-4; CDR3 protein: CASSLWDRSNEKLFF; CDR3 DNA: TGTGCCAGCAGTTTGTGGGACAGGAGCAATGAAAAACTGTTTTTT
clone size: once; CDR3 length: 15; D gene: NA; V gene: TRBV4-3; J gene: TRBJ2-5; CDR3 protein: CASSQLGQPKETQYF; CDR3 DNA: TGCGCCAGCAGCCAACTTGGACAGCCTAAAGAGACCCAGTACTTC
clone size: NA; CDR3 length: 15; D gene: NA; V gene: TRBV4-1; J gene: TRBJ2-7; CDR3 protein: CASSQAADSTYEQYF; CDR3 DNA: TGCGCCAGCAGCCAAGCAGCGGACAGTACCTACGAGCAGTACTTC
clone size: NA; CDR3 length: 14; D gene: NA; V gene: TRBV6-5; J gene: TRBJ1-2; CDR3 protein: CASSYGGGANGYTF; CDR3 DNA: TGTGCCAGCAGTTACGGCGGGGGGGCGAATGGCTACACCTTC
clone size: NA; CDR3 length: 15; D gene: NA; V gene: TRBV19; J gene: TRBJ1-5; CDR3 protein: CASSIGLGGNQPQHF; CDR3 DNA: TGTGCCAGTAGTATCGGTTTAGGGGGAAATCAGCCCCAGCATTTT
clone size: few; CDR3 length: 18; D gene: NA; V gene: TRBV9; J gene: TRBJ1-1; CDR3 protein: CASSVEVVGIWSGTEAFF; CDR3 DNA: TGTGCCAGCAGCGTAGAGGTCGTTGGGATTTGGAGCGGCACTGAAGCTTTCTTT
clone size: NA; CDR3 length: 16; D gene: TRBD2; V gene: TRBV9; J gene: TRBJ2-3; CDR3 protein: CASSHISAGGGNTQYF; CDR3 DNA: TGTGCCAGCAGCCACATTTCCGCGGGAGGTGGGAATACGCAGTATTTT
clone size: NA; CDR3 length: 12; D gene: NA; V gene: TRBV28; J gene: TRBJ2-1; CDR3 protein: CASSLSYNEQFF; CDR3 DNA: TGTGCCAGCAGCCTATCCTACAATGAGCAGTTCTTC
clone size: NA; CDR3 length: 14; D gene: NA; V gene: TRBV4-2; J gene: TRBJ1-5; CDR3 protein: CASSQELSGQPQHF; CDR3 DNA: TGTGCCAGCAGCCAAGAACTAAGCGGTCAGCCCCAGCATTTT
clone size: few; CDR3 length: 13; D gene: NA; V gene: TRBV4-1; J gene: TRBJ2-5; CDR3 protein: CASSQQFQETQYF; CDR3 DNA: TGCGCCAGCAGCCAGCAGTTCCAAGAGACCCAGTACTTC
clone size: NA; CDR3 length: 12; D gene: NA; V gene: TRBV7-9; J gene: TRBJ1-1; CDR3 protein: CASAQTNTEAFF; CDR3 DNA: TGTGCCAGCGCACAGACGAACACTGAAGCTTTCTTT
clone size: few; CDR3 length: 18; D gene: TRBD2; V gene: TRBV7-2; J gene: TRBJ2-1; CDR3 protein: CASSLVASGGATYNEQFF; CDR3 DNA: TGTGCCAGCAGCTTAGTGGCTAGCGGGGGGGCAACCTACAATGAGCAGTTCTTC
clone size: NA; CDR3 length: 15; D gene: TRBD1; V gene: TRBV4-1; J gene: TRBJ2-3; CDR3 protein: CASSLRQGSTDTQYF; CDR3 DNA: TGCGCCAGCAGCCTTAGACAGGGGAGCACAGATACGCAGTATTTT
clone size: few; CDR3 length: 15; D gene: NA; V gene: TRBV2; J gene: TRBJ1-5; CDR3 protein: CASSDLYGDNQPQHF; CDR3 DNA: TGTGCCAGCAGTGATCTCTATGGAGATAATCAGCCCCAGCATTTT
clone size: NA; CDR3 length: 16; D gene: NA; V gene: TRBV25-1; J gene: TRBJ2-5; CDR3 protein: CASSVGGWGIGETQYF; CDR3 DNA: TGTGCCAGCAGTGTAGGGGGATGGGGGATTGGAGAGACCCAGTACTTC
clone size: NA; CDR3 length: 13; D gene: NA; V gene: TRBV28; J gene: TRBJ1-5; CDR3 protein: CASSRRGNQPQHF; CDR3 DNA: TGTGCCAGCAGCCGGAGGGGCAATCAGCCCCAGCATTTT
clone size: NA; CDR3 length: 13; D gene: NA; V gene: TRBV5-4; J gene: TRBJ1-1; CDR3 protein: CASSPGVSTEAFF; CDR3 DNA: TGTGCCAGCAGCCCAGGGGTAAGCACTGAAGCTTTCTTT
clone size: NA; CDR3 length: 15; D gene: TRBD1; V gene: TRBV7-6; J gene: TRBJ2-5; CDR3 protein: CASSSRQGLGETQYF; CDR3 DNA: TGTGCCAGCAGCTCCCGACAGGGATTGGGGGAGACCCAGTACTTC
clone size: NA; CDR3 length: 16; D gene: TRBD2; V gene: TRBV4-1; J gene: TRBJ2-3; CDR3 protein: CASSIEGTMYTDTQYF; CDR3 DNA: TGCGCCAGCAGCATTGAAGGGACTATGTACACAGATACGCAGTATTTT
clone size: once; CDR3 length: 15; D gene: NA; V gene: TRBV10-2; J gene: TRBJ1-2; CDR3 protein: CASSTGQLSNYGYTF; CDR3 DNA: TGCGCCAGCAGTACAGGACAGCTATCTAACTATGGCTACACCTTC
clone size: NA; CDR3 length: 15; D gene: NA; V gene: TRBV6-1; J gene: TRBJ2-7; CDR3 protein: CASSESGFSAYEQYF; CDR3 DNA: TGTGCCAGCAGTGAGTCGGGATTCTCGGCTTACGAGCAGTACTTC
clone size: NA; CDR3 length: 18; D gene: TRBD1; V gene: TRBV2; J gene: TRBJ1-1; CDR3 protein: CASGPGTGMGGGRTEAFF; CDR3 DNA: TGTGCCAGCGGTCCCGGGACAGGGATGGGAGGTGGACGGACTGAAGCTTTCTTT
clone size: NA; CDR3 length: 11; D gene: NA; V gene: TRBV2; J gene: TRBJ1-1; CDR3 protein: CASREDSEAFF; CDR3 DNA: TGTGCCAGCAGAGAAGACTCGGAAGCTTTCTTT
clone size: NA; CDR3 length: 14; D gene: NA; V gene: TRBV9; J gene: TRBJ2-3; CDR3 protein: CASSVNTVGDTQYF; CDR3 DNA: TGTGCCAGCAGCGTAAATACAGTGGGAGATACGCAGTATTTT
clone size: NA; CDR3 length: 16; D gene: NA; V gene: TRBV19; J gene: TRBJ1-2; CDR3 protein: CASNTLDKPLGYGYTF; CDR3 DNA: TGTGCCAGTAATACTTTAGACAAGCCCCTCGGCTATGGCTACACCTTC
clone size: NA; CDR3 length: 14; D gene: TRBD2; V gene: TRBV27; J gene: TRBJ2-1; CDR3 protein: CASAPSGGYNEQFF; CDR3 DNA: TGTGCCAGCGCCCCTAGCGGGGGGTACAATGAGCAGTTCTTC
clone size: once; CDR3 length: 13; D gene: TRBD1; V gene: TRBV19; J gene: TRBJ2-1; CDR3 protein: CASSIVTGFEQFF; CDR3 DNA: TGTGCCAGTAGTATTGTGACAGGGTTTGAGCAGTTCTTC
clone size: once; CDR3 length: 17; D gene: TRBD2; V gene: TRBV4-2; J gene: TRBJ2-1; CDR3 protein: CASSQDLTSGIYNEQFF; CDR3 DNA: TGTGCCAGCAGCCAAGATCTGACTAGCGGGATCTACAATGAGCAGTTCTTC
clone size: once; CDR3 length: 19; D gene: NA; V gene: TRBV4-1; J gene: TRBJ1-1; CDR3 protein: CASSQDDFDGEDSNTEAFF; CDR3 DNA: TGCGCCAGCAGCCAAGATGATTTCGATGGAGAGGATTCGAACACTGAAGCTTTCTTT
clone size: NA; CDR3 length: 11; D gene: NA; V gene: TRBV5-4; J gene: TRBJ2-1; CDR3 protein: CASSFGGEQFF; CDR3 DNA: TGTGCCAGCAGCTTTGGTGGCGAGCAGTTCTTC
clone size: NA; CDR3 length: 16; D gene: TRBD2; V gene: TRBV28; J gene: TRBJ2-7; CDR3 protein: CASSTGTSRGGYEQYF; CDR3 DNA: TGTGCCAGCAGTACCGGGACTAGTAGGGGGGGGTACGAGCAGTACTTC
clone size: NA; CDR3 length: 13; D gene: TRBD1; V gene: TRBV7-8; J gene: TRBJ2-4; CDR3 protein: CASSLTNRGLQYF; CDR3 DNA: TGTGCCAGCAGCTTAACGAACAGGGGTCTTCAGTACTTC
clone size: NA; CDR3 length: 15; D gene: NA; V gene: TRBV25-1; J gene: TRBJ1-2; CDR3 protein: CASSGELYSNYGYTF; CDR3 DNA: TGTGCCAGCAGTGGTGAGCTGTATTCTAACTATGGCTACACCTTC
clone size: NA; CDR3 length: 13; D gene: TRBD1; V gene: TRBV7-2; J gene: TRBJ1-4; CDR3 protein: CASRDRGNEKLFF; CDR3 DNA: TGTGCCAGCAGGGACAGGGGTAATGAAAAACTGTTTTTT
clone size: NA; CDR3 length: 13; D gene: TRBD1; V gene: TRBV18; J gene: TRBJ1-1; CDR3 protein: CASSPRQGDEAFF; CDR3 DNA: TGTGCCAGCTCACCACGACAGGGGGATGAAGCTTTCTTT
clone size: NA; CDR3 length: 15; D gene: TRBD1; V gene: TRBV6-5; J gene: TRBJ2-5; CDR3 protein: CASSNPGTDGETQYF; CDR3 DNA: TGTGCCAGCAGTAACCCGGGGACAGACGGAGAGACCCAGTACTTC
clone size: few; CDR3 length: 11; D gene: NA; V gene: TRBV20-1; J gene: TRBJ1-2; CDR3 protein: CSASAEYGYTF; CDR3 DNA: TGCAGTGCTAGTGCGGAGTATGGCTACACCTTC
clone size: NA; CDR3 length: 16; D gene: NA; V gene: TRBV5-4; J gene: TRBJ2-2; CDR3 protein: CASSLRAGPLPGELFF; CDR3 DNA: TGTGCCAGCAGCTTGCGGGCAGGGCCTTTACCTGGGGAGCTGTTTTTT
clone size: once; CDR3 length: 14; D gene: NA; V gene: TRBV2; J gene: TRBJ2-1; CDR3 protein: CASSEQGPYNEQFF; CDR3 DNA: TGTGCCAGCAGTGAACAGGGTCCCTACAATGAGCAGTTCTTC
clone size: NA; CDR3 length: 12; D gene: TRBD1; V gene: TRBV6-5; J gene: TRBJ2-3; CDR3 protein: CASGQGRDTQYF; CDR3 DNA: TGTGCCAGCGGACAGGGGAGAGATACGCAGTATTTT